The 19 T cell receptor beta chains below come from one sample, sequenced in a study of CD8+ T cells in alopecia areata. RNA was extracted and reverse transcribed into cDNA as the sequencing template. The protocol was immunoSEQ multiplex PCR, while the TCRdb copy is restricted to in-frame clones and leaves out a portion. The table has roughly 150,000 clones, 50% to 65% seen once. Material: CD4+ T cells sorted from blood. The receptor set was obtained from a human donor in good health.

The rearrangement uses TRBV7-3 and TRBJ2-1, with 9 nucleotides matching TRBD2. The CDR3 length is 16 residues. Germline values: CDR1 SGHTA, CDR2 FQGTGA. Unmatched junction bases numbered 9, after V lost 2 bases and J lost 7 bases. CDR3 sequence reads: CASSLGPAGGRNEQFF. The CDR3 bases are TGTGCCAGCAGCTTAGGCCCGGCGGGAGGGCGGAATGAGCAGTTCTTC.

This rearrangement joins TRBV5-4 to TRBJ2-3; TRBD2 matches 16 bases. CDR1 SGHNT and CDR2 YYREEE come from the germline V gene (reference sequence). V shed 2 bases, J shed 5 bases, and the junction held 11 bases outside the gene matches. The CDR3 sequence is 19 residues long. CDR3 nucleotide sequence: TGTGCCAGCAGCTTTGTCCCGGGACTAGCGGGAGGGCCGAGAGATACGCAGTATTTT. Amino acids: CASSFVPGLAGGPRDTQYF.

V and J are TRBV9 and TRBJ2-5; D may be TRBD2 (6 bases). The V and J ends lost 0 bases and 4 bases respectively, with 10 bases between them. CDR1 is SGDLS and CDR2 is YYNGEE in the germline V gene. The CDR3 runs to 14 residues. The CDR3 loop is CASSVAEGGETQYF. In DNA form, the CDR3 reads TGTGCCAGCAGCGTAGCGGAGGGAGGAGAGACCCAGTACTTC. Full variable domain (remainder filled in from reference TRBV9 and TRBJ2-5): DSGVTQTPKHLITATGQRVTLRCSPRSGDLSVYWYQQSLDQGLQFLIQYYNGEERAKGNILERFSAQQFPDLHSELNLSSLELGDSALYFCASSVAEGGETQYFGPGTRLLVL.

The chain combines TRBV11-2 with TRBJ2-6; no reliable D call. Germline values: CDR1 SGHAT, CDR2 FQNNGV. V lost 3 bases and J 0 bases, leaving 9 bases between the germline ends. This CDR3 comprises 16 residues. The CDR3 DNA reads as TGTGCCAGCAGCTTCAGTAGGTCCTCTGGGGCCAACGTCCTGACTTTC. It encodes CASSFSRSSGANVLTF.

The table lists this clone with a few counts. The chain joins TRBV7-9 to TRBJ1-5, with D possibly being TRBD1 (5 bases). Per germline, CDR1 SEHNR and CDR2 FQNEAQ (reference sequence). The V and J ends lost 5 bases and 2 bases respectively, with 19 bases between them. The CDR3 is made up of 17 amino acids. The DNA of the CDR3 is TGTGCCAGCAGCCCCGGTGGCAGGGCGAGTGGCAATCAGCCCCAGCATTTT. It specifies CASSPGGRASGNQPQHF.

This clone is a singleton in its sample. The chain joins TRBV19 to TRBJ2-7, with 9 positions matching TRBD1. With 3 bases clipped from V and 6 bases from J, the junction kept 6 bases outside the gene matches. CDR3 length: 14 amino acids. Germline loops: CDR1 LNHDA, CDR2 SQIVND (reference sequence). This chain's CDR3 is CASSIRDRVGEQYF. The CDR3 DNA follows: TGTGCCAGTAGTATCCGGGACAGGGTAGGCGAGCAGTACTTC.

The rearrangement links TRBV4-1 to TRBJ2-7; 8 bases line up with TRBD1. The V gene's germline CDR1 is MGHRA and CDR2 YSYEKL. The CDR3 extends over 15 amino acids. Trimming at V came to 2 bases and at J to 2 bases, leaving 5 bases not matched to a gene. The CDR3 nucleotides are TGCGCCAGCAGCCAAATAGGACAGGGAACCTACGAGCAGTACTTC. Translated, it gives CASSQIGQGTYEQYF.

This chain's CDR3 is CASSMTRPSNYGYTF. CDR3 bases: TGTGCCAGCAGTATGACAAGGCCATCTAACTATGGCTACACCTTC. This sequence joins TRBV27 and TRBJ1-2; D is unresolved. V was trimmed by 5 bases and J by 0 bases, leaving 13 bases between them. The CDR3 extends over 15 amino acids. Germline loops: CDR1 MNHEY, CDR2 SMNVEV (reference sequence).

In this sample, this clone turned up a few times. The chain has TRBV5-1 and TRBJ2-5; possibly TRBD2 for D (5 bases). CDR1 and CDR2 (germline): SGHRS, YFSETQ. Trimming took off 2 bases at V and 4 bases at J, with 15 bases between the two ends. The CDR3 runs to 15 residues. DNA for the CDR3: TGCGCCAGCAGCTTCGTGGACTCCAAGGGAGAGACCCAGTACTTC. Protein: CASSFVDSKGETQYF.

The chain uses TRBV7-9 and TRBJ1-1; 7 bases are a match to TRBD1. Germline CDR1 reads SEHNR; CDR2 reads FQNEAQ (reference sequence). The V and J ends lost 4 bases and 5 bases, in that order; junction bases with no gene match: 10. This CDR3 region has 15 residues. In DNA form, the CDR3 reads TGTGCCAGCAGCTCGTACCTGGACAGGAAGACTGAAGCTTTCTTT. Protein: CASSSYLDRKTEAFF.

The table lists this clone with a few counts. This rearrangement joins TRBV29-1 to TRBJ2-3; unclear D gene. Trimming removed 6 bases from V and 5 bases from J, with 21 bases in between. The CDR3 runs to 15 residues. Per germline, CDR1 SQVTM and CDR2 ANQGSEA. CDR3 sequence reads: CSVISGPILVDTQYF. CDR3 sequence (DNA): TGCAGCGTAATTTCCGGCCCCATTCTGGTAGATACGCAGTATTTT.

V is TRBV25-1 and J is TRBJ1-5; TRBD1 aligns across 8 bases. CDR3 length: 16 residues. Per the germline V gene, CDR1 is MGHDK and CDR2 is SYGVNS. Unmatched junction bases numbered 9, after V lost 4 bases and J lost 4 bases. The CDR3 region is CASSGTGTGYNQPQHF. The CDR3 DNA sequence: TGTGCCAGCAGTGGGACCGGGACAGGATATAATCAGCCCCAGCATTTT.

The chain has TRBV25-1 and TRBJ2-7; 7 bases are a match to TRBD2. Trimming took 2 bases from V and 7 from J; bases not matched to a gene: 14. The germline gives CDR1 MGHDK, CDR2 SYGVNS. This CDR3 spans 16 amino acids. CDR3 protein: CASSERFGGSQAEQYF. CDR3 coding DNA: TGTGCCAGCAGTGAAAGATTCGGCGGGAGCCAGGCGGAGCAGTACTTC.

This clone was recorded a few times. The gene calls are TRBV5-1 and TRBJ2-7; 16 bases line up with TRBD2. This CDR3 region has 17 residues. Per the germline V gene, CDR1 is SGHRS and CDR2 is YFSETQ. With V trimmed by 0 bases and J by 7 bases, 7 bases remained unmatched. The CDR3, as DNA: TGCGCCAGCAGCTTGGCCCCACCGGGACTAGCGGGAGGGGAGCAGTACTTC. Residues: CASSLAPPGLAGGEQYF. Supplemented by reference TRBV5-1 and TRBJ2-7, the full variable domain reads KAGVTQTPRYLIKTRGQQVTLSCSPISGHRSVSWYQQTPGQGLQFLFEYFSETQRNKGNFPGRFSGRQFSNSRSEMNVSTLELGDSALYLCASSLAPPGLAGGEQYFGPGTRLTVT.

This chain uses TRBV30 with TRBJ1-2; D might be TRBD1 (5 bases). V lost 7 bases, J lost 6 bases, and 12 bases lay in between. This CDR3 is 11 amino acids long. Germline V lookup: CDR1 GTSNPN, CDR2 SVGIG (reference sequence). The CDR3 DNA reads TGTGCCTTTAGGGGCTACAATGGCTACACCTTC. This codes for CAFRGYNGYTF.

This rearrangement joins TRBV29-1 to TRBJ2-5; no clear D. There are 12 residues in the CDR3. Germline values: CDR1 SQVTM, CDR2 ANQGSEA. V was shortened by 4 bases and J by 2 bases, with 8 bases between the two germline ends. The CDR3 protein is CSVAGGQETQYF. CDR3 nucleotide sequence: TGCAGCGTTGCTGGCGGACAAGAGACCCAGTACTTC.

This chain connects TRBV5-4 to TRBJ2-5, with TRBD2 matching over 7 bases. The CDR3 runs 15 residues. The V and J ends lost 4 bases and 5 bases, in that order; junction bases with no gene match: 11. Germline assignment: CDR1 SGHNT and CDR2 YYREEE (reference sequence). CDR3 sequence reads: CASSRGEGLGETQYF. The CDR3 DNA is TGTGCCAGCAGCCGTGGGGAGGGGCTGGGGGAGACCCAGTACTTC.

V gene TRBV30 combines with J gene TRBJ1-5, with D perhaps TRBD1 (6 bases). The germline V gene has CDR1 GTSNPN and CDR2 SVGIG (reference sequence). This CDR3 has 16 residues. V lost 0 bases to trimming and J lost 5 bases, with 17 bases between them. The CDR3 DNA is TGTGCCTGGAGTGTAGGGGGACTGGGATCATATCAGCCCCAGCATTTT. Residues: CAWSVGGLGSYQPQHF.

This clone has just a few counts. The rearrangement joins TRBV7-3 to TRBJ2-1; 9 nucleotides match TRBD2. The CDR3 is made up of 15 amino acids. V trimming: 5 bases; J trimming: 1 base; junction bases outside the gene matches: 3. From germline, CDR1 is SGHTA and CDR2 FQGTGA. DNA of the CDR3: TGTGCCAGCAGCGATAGCGGGAGTTCCTACAATGAGCAGTTCTTC. This translates into CASSDSGSSYNEQFF.